The 29 T cell receptor beta chains given below trace back to one sample, sequenced in a study of T-cell reconstitution after alpha-beta-depleted transplantation in children. A library of TCRbeta sequences, prepared with unique molecular identifiers, was generated. Each CDR3 protein is one row after TCRdb ran MiXCR on the PCR reads. The data hold 280,000 or so distinct CDR3 sequences, with around 10% observed a single time. This specimen was peripheral blood, taken 180 days after TCRalphabeta/CD19-depleted stem cell transplant. The receptors were sampled from a male patient between 2 and 9 years old who had a stem cell transplant for chronic granulomatous disease, so the T cells may come from the graft donor.

This clonotype came up many times. The chain has TRBV25-1 and TRBJ1-4; D gene ambiguous. CDR1 and CDR2 from the germline V gene are MGHDK and SYGVNS. This CDR3 region has 14 residues. V lost 5 bases and J lost 7, with 14 bases in between. CDR3 amino acids: CASSPLGPGEKLFF. The CDR3 region has the DNA TGTGCCAGCAGTCCCCTGGGCCCTGGTGAAAAACTGTTTTTT.

Ten or more counts support this clonotype. This chain connects TRBV7-8 to TRBJ2-5, with D maybe TRBD1 (6 bases). CDR1 is SGHVS and CDR2 is FQNEAQ in the germline V gene. There are 16 residues in the CDR3. V was trimmed by 1 base and J by 5 bases, leaving 17 bases between them. The CDR3 nucleotides read TGTGCCAGCAGCTTAGAGGGGGAGATGGATGGGGAGACCCAGTACTTC. The encoded protein is CASSLEGEMDGETQYF.

This clonotype was picked up many times. The chain combines TRBV4-3 with TRBJ2-7, with a possible D match to TRBD1 (6 bases). The CDR3 spans 16 residues. Germline V lookup: CDR1 LGHNA, CDR2 YSLEER. Trimming pared 4 bases from V and 3 bases from J, leaving 19 bases between. The CDR3, as DNA: TGCGCCAGCAGCCCGTATGCGACAGGTGGGTTCTACGAGCAGTACTTC. It is translated as CASSPYATGGFYEQYF.

This clonotype was observed many times. V and J are TRBV29-1 and TRBJ2-3; 13 bases are a match to TRBD2. Per the germline V gene, CDR1 is SQVTM and CDR2 is ANQGSEA. This CDR3 has 14 amino acids. With V trimmed by 6 bases and J by 4 bases, 4 bases remained unmatched. The CDR3 protein is CSVVTSGRADTQYF. The DNA for the CDR3 is TGCAGCGTCGTTACTAGCGGGAGGGCAGATACGCAGTATTTT.

This clonotype was recorded at least ten times. V and J are TRBV5-1 and TRBJ2-7; D is unresolved. The CDR3 contains 13 residues. V lost 5 bases and J lost 1, with 10 bases in between. CDR1 is SGHRS and CDR2 is YFSETQ in the germline V gene. The CDR3, as DNA: TGCGCCAGCAGGATTTCAGGTTCCTACGAGCAGTACTTC. Its protein is CASRISGSYEQYF.

This clonotype has ten or more counts. The genes are TRBV15 and TRBJ2-7, with D possibly being TRBD2 (5 bases). Looked up from germline, CDR1 is LNHNV and CDR2 is YYDKDF (reference sequence). V was pared by 3 bases and J by 3 bases, with 12 bases between. The CDR3 has 14 amino acids. The CDR3 bases are TGTGCCACCAGCAGCCGGGGTTTGCGCTACGAGCAGTACTTC. This encodes CATSSRGLRYEQYF.

This clonotype has a count of ten or more. V and J are TRBV11-2 and TRBJ1-5; D is unclear. Germline V lookup: CDR1 SGHAT, CDR2 FQNNGV. Deletions cut 0 bases from V and 4 bases from J, with 19 bases between. The CDR3 spans 18 residues. CDR3 in DNA: TGTGCCAGCAGCTTAGAAGGGTTATATTGTGGGGTGAATCAGCCCCAGCATTTT. Amino acid sequence: CASSLEGLYCGVNQPQHF.

This clonotype was counted ten times or more. The V call is TRBV6-1, the J call TRBJ1-1; no firm D call. The CDR3 loop spans 11 amino acids. V gave up 6 bases and J gave up 10 bases, with 12 bases separating them. Per germline, CDR1 MNHNS and CDR2 SASEGT. The CDR3: CASRALPGAFF. The CDR3 DNA sequence: TGTGCCAGCAGGGCACTACCGGGAGCTTTCTTT.

This clonotype was detected ten times or more. The gene calls are TRBV5-1 and TRBJ2-5; TRBD1 might be the D (5 bases). Germline CDR1 SGHRS, CDR2 YFSETQ. The ends were cut back, 3 bases at V and 0 bases at J, with 9 bases in the middle. The CDR3 covers 14 residues. CDR3 DNA sequence: TGCGCCAGCAGCTGGGGCGCCAACCAAGAGACCCAGTACTTC. Its protein product is CASSWGANQETQYF.

This clonotype has ten or more counts. This chain connects TRBV30 to TRBJ2-2; a possible D gene is TRBD2 (5 bases). V was trimmed by 2 bases and J by 3 bases, leaving 13 bases between them. Germline values: CDR1 GTSNPN, CDR2 SVGIG (reference sequence). The CDR3 contains 15 residues. The CDR3 DNA follows: TGTGCCTGGAGTCCCGGGGAACGTGACACCGGGGAGCTGTTTTTT. Translation gives CAWSPGERDTGELFF.

In this sample, this clonotype turned up many times. The chain is built from TRBV15 and TRBJ1-5; D unclear. This CDR3 comprises 12 residues. Germline-derived CDR1 and CDR2 are LNHNV and YYDKDF (reference sequence). V dropped 8 bases and J dropped 3 bases, with 8 bases sitting between them. The CDR3 region is CATREINQPQHF. DNA of the CDR3: TGTGCCACCCGCGAAATCAATCAGCCCCAGCATTTT.

At least ten counts were recorded for this clonotype. The gene calls are TRBV7-9 and TRBJ1-4; D is unclear. Per germline, CDR1 SEHNR and CDR2 FQNEAQ (reference sequence). The CDR3 is 12 amino acids. The germline V and J ends were trimmed by 1 base and 8 bases, with 5 bases remaining between them. The CDR3 loop reads CASSLGREKLFF. The CDR3 nucleotides are TGTGCCAGCAGCTTAGGGCGGGAAAAACTGTTTTTT.

V gene TRBV19 combines with J gene TRBJ2-5; D tentatively reads TRBD1 or TRBD2 (5 bases each). V was cut by 10 bases and J by 6 bases, with 15 bases left in between. Looked up from germline, CDR1 is LNHDA and CDR2 is SQIVND (reference sequence). The CDR3 is made up of 12 amino acids. CDR3 nucleotides: TGTGCCACCACGACGAGGGGCAAGACCCAGTACTTC. Its translation: CATTTRGKTQYF.

The sample holds many counts of this clonotype. The rearrangement joins TRBV7-6 to TRBJ2-5; TRBD1 matches at 10 bases. Germline-derived CDR1 and CDR2 are SGHVS and FNYEAQ. The CDR3 loop spans 15 amino acids. With V trimmed by 5 bases and J by 1 base, 4 bases remained unmatched. The CDR3: CASSGTGAPQETQYF. CDR3 DNA: TGTGCCAGCAGCGGGACAGGGGCCCCCCAAGAGACCCAGTACTTC.

Ten or more counts support this clonotype. The V gene is TRBV15, the J gene TRBJ2-7; TRBD2 matches at 10 bases. CDR1 is LNHNV, CDR2 YYDKDF, per germline (reference sequence). The CDR3 spans 16 residues. The V and J ends lost 1 base and 4 bases, in that order; junction bases with no gene match: 7. The chain's CDR3 is CATSRAILAGAYEQYF. In DNA, the CDR3 is TGTGCCACCAGCAGAGCAATTCTAGCGGGAGCTTACGAGCAGTACTTC.

There are many counts of this clonotype. This chain uses TRBV20-1 with TRBJ2-3; possible D gene TRBD2, 6 bases. Germline values: CDR1 DFQATT, CDR2 SNEGSKA (reference sequence). The CDR3 contains 14 residues. V was trimmed by 4 bases and J by 0 bases, leaving 11 bases between them. The CDR3 DNA is TGCAGTGCTACTAAGCGGGTGAGCACAGATACGCAGTATTTT. Translated, it gives CSATKRVSTDTQYF.

The chain uses TRBV12-3 or TRBV12-4 and TRBJ1-1; no clear D. Between the trimmed V and J ends, which lost 5 bases and 0 bases, there was a span of 7 bases. CDR3 length: 13 residues. In DNA, the CDR3 is TGTGCCAGCAGTGCGGCAATGAACACTGAAGCTTTCTTT. Translating gives CASSAAMNTEAFF.

A note on this clonotype: This may arise from a read error, as a much more abundant clone is one base away. In DNA, the CDR3 is TGCGCCAGAACTCCAGGGGAGGGCACTGAAGCTTTCTTT. It specifies CARTPGEGTEAFF. This sequence joins TRBV23-1 and TRBJ1-1, with D possibly matching TRBD1 (6 bases). TRBV23-1 has ORF status, its function being uncertain. V was shortened by 9 bases and J by 4 bases, with 15 bases between the two germline ends. The CDR3 contains 13 residues.

This clonotype was observed many times. The chain couples TRBV12-3 or TRBV12-4 to TRBJ2-7, with TRBD1 matching 9 bases. The V segment lost 7 bases and the J segment 5 bases; nucleotides outside the gene matches: 12. The CDR3 is 15 residues long. As DNA, the CDR3 is TGTGCCAGCACCCCCTTTGGGACAGGGTATAACGAGCAGTACTTC. Translating gives CASTPFGTGYNEQYF.

This clonotype was seen only a few times. The chain recombines TRBV20-1 with TRBJ2-3, with 7 bases fitting TRBD2. The germline V gene encodes CDR1 DFQATT and CDR2 SNEGSKA (reference sequence). This CDR3 region has 19 residues. The trim removed 1 base at V and 5 bases at J, leaving 21 bases unmatched. This CDR3 reads CSARVWGFGASGNLDTQYF. CDR3 DNA: TGCAGTGCTAGAGTGTGGGGCTTTGGGGCTAGCGGAAACTTAGATACGCAGTATTTT.

This clonotype has at least ten counts. The V and J genes are TRBV25-1 and TRBJ2-3, with D perhaps being TRBD1 or TRBD2 (7 bases each). The CDR3 spans 17 residues. Trimming took off 3 bases at V and 2 bases at J, with 18 bases between the two ends. Germline loops: CDR1 MGHDK, CDR2 SYGVNS. For the CDR3, the DNA is TGTGCCAGCAGTGATGGGAGGGGGCGACTTCCCACAGATACGCAGTATTTT. Amino acid sequence: CASSDGRGRLPTDTQYF.

Many counts were recorded for this clonotype. The chain is built from TRBV5-1 and TRBJ2-1, with D possibly matching TRBD2 (5 bases). V was cut by 4 bases and J by 3 bases, with 11 bases left in between. Germline values: CDR1 SGHRS, CDR2 YFSETQ. The CDR3 is 14 amino acids. The CDR3 nucleotides read TGCGCCAGCAGCCTGGAGGTAATCTACAATGAGCAGTTCTTC. Its protein is CASSLEVIYNEQFF.

This clonotype was seen a single time. It may be a read error: a sequence one base away is much more abundant. The rearrangement uses TRBV7-9 and TRBJ2-1; 11 bases agree with TRBD2. Germline V gives CDR1 SEHNR, CDR2 FQNEAQ (reference sequence). The CDR3 covers 17 residues. CDR3 DNA sequence: TGTGCCAGCAGCTTCAACGCTGGGCTAGCGGGAGGTCCCGGTACGCTCTTC. It translates to CASSFNAGLAGGPGTLF.

This clonotype was seen at least ten times. The rearrangement uses TRBV7-9 and TRBJ2-2; D may be TRBD2 (5 bases). With 3 bases removed from V and 7 bases from J, the gap between germline ends came to 18 bases. The CDR3 spans 16 residues. Germline V gene sequence: CDR1 SEHNR, CDR2 FQNEAQ (reference sequence). The CDR3 loop is CASSFIFPGSGGELFF. The CDR3 region has the DNA TGTGCCAGCAGCTTCATCTTTCCGGGATCTGGCGGGGAGCTGTTTTTT.

This clonotype was seen many times. The chain recombines TRBV5-6 with TRBJ2-7, with 8 bases identical to TRBD2. This CDR3 is built from 14 residues. Germline CDR1 reads SGHDT; CDR2 reads YYEEEE. Losses at the gene ends were 3 bases for V and 4 bases for J; bases not matched to a gene: 6. CDR3 nucleotides: TGTGCCAGCAGCTCAAGCGGGGGCCTATACGAGCAGTACTTC. Protein sequence: CASSSSGGLYEQYF.

Note on this clonotype: One end of the junction varies from germline; a read error may be responsible. The chain uses TRBV5-1 and TRBJ2-3; 7 bases agree with TRBD1. CDR1 is SGHRS, CDR2 YFSETQ, per germline. CDR3 length equals 15 residues. This CDR3 reads CASSLPGQVGDTQYF. CDR3 bases: TGCGCCAGCAGCTTGCCAGGACAGGTGGGAGATACTCAGTATTTT.

About this clonotype: A read error may produce the germline difference seen at one junction end. V and J are TRBV5-1 and TRBJ2-1; TRBD1 aligns across 7 bases. This CDR3 has 11 amino acids. Germline V gene sequence: CDR1 SGHRS, CDR2 YFSETQ. CDR3 residues: CASSLQGTQFF. The CDR3 DNA sequence: TGCGCCAGCAGCTTACAGGGGACGCAGTTCTTT.

On this clonotype itself: In this CDR3 the conserved last residue, phenylalanine or tryptophan, is missing, so a read error is likely. V usage is TRBV27 and J usage is TRBJ2-7; 8 nucleotides align to TRBD2. The CDR3 totals 16 residues. Germline CDR1 is MNHEY and CDR2 is SMNVEV (reference sequence). The J segment lost 6 bases and the V segment lost 5 bases, leaving 15 bases of the junction unmatched. CDR3 bases: TGTGCCAGCAGTCCCACTTTGCCGGGAGGGGGGGGCGAGCAGTACATC. It yields the protein CASSPTLPGGGGEQYI.

This clonotype was recorded a few times. The chain recombines TRBV28 with TRBJ1-5; 7 nucleotides agree with TRBD1. This CDR3 region has 18 residues. V dropped 3 bases and J dropped 2; count of bases not matched to a gene: 13. CDR1 and CDR2 from the germline V gene are MDHEN and SYDVKM. The CDR3 DNA follows: TGTGCCAGCAGTTTTCCACAGGGGCGAGGGAGTGGCAATCAGCCCCAGCATTTT. It encodes CASSFPQGRGSGNQPQHF.